This section outlines one T cell receptor (beta chain) sequence together with its context. The specificity of this receptor is unknown. No much larger clone exists at a distance of one base, and base qualities are not known. TCRbeta CDR3 regions were amplified from genomic DNA by means of the immunoSEQ Assay, a bias-controlled multiplex PCR. The study's own analysis went as follows. Nucleated cell counts per sample were estimated from amplification of reference gene primers within the assay. To quantify the absolute abundance of each unique TCRbeta CDR3 rearrangement, sequence reads were collapsed and filtered. Productive Simpson clonality was computed per sample as the square root of Simpson's diversity index over productive rearrangements. The table comes from immuneACCESS by way of TCRdb, which keeps in-frame sequences with V and J called. Part of the clones is missing from these tables; in studies checked, under half for an unresolved V gene and the rest for unknown reasons. That table gives V, J and clone size, and the DNA gave D and trimming. Across this sample there are about 370,000 clones, with approximately 90% seen only once. Roughly 0.99% of the sample is taken by the ten largest.

In the prospective study, participants were 18 to 89 years old, resided in around 25 geographic areas of the United States, and were enrolled through a virtual design. In the prospective study, participants were assigned to cohorts based on the clinical history participants reported in a screening survey and a study questionnaire. For ImmuneRACE Cohort 3, a participant was defined as recovered based on two consecutive negative NP/OP PCR tests, clearance by a healthcare professional, or resolution of symptoms. In the prospective study, mobile phlebotomists collected whole blood, serum and a nasopharyngeal or oropharyngeal swab from each participant. Over an approximately 2-month period, participants in the prospective study had the option of providing additional blood draws and questionnaires. Before DNA extraction, prospective study blood samples were shipped either frozen or at room temperature.

The CDR3 numbers 14 residues from cysteine through phenylalanine. Only CDR3 DNA remains: 42 bases, in frame from the first base. Per the germline V gene (reference sequence), LGHDT is the CDR1 and YNNKEL is the CDR2. Between the V and J ends, shortened by 2 bases and 11 bases respectively, the junction contains 15 bases. The data were obtained in a study of blood T cell repertoires in COVID-19 (dated by TCRdb to between 2020 and 2021). As for the study more broadly: Collaborator samples came from the United States, Italy and Spain and covered acute and convalescent phases of COVID-19. Where available, HLA class I and class II types were taken from metadata supplied by the sample provider and were not determined by assay-based typing. The material from the prospective study consisted of cDNA or gDNA derived from T cells, B-cell-depleted T cells, or PBMCs. Sample metadata almost always included a de-identified subject ID, COVID-19 status, age in years and sex. The samples were drawn from two sources: the first 160 participants of the ongoing ImmuneRACE study, and about 1,300 subjects contributed by 6 global collaborators. The repertoires were made available in a free public database intended to serve as a resource for research on the immune response to SARS-CoV-2. Deeply sampled blood TCRbeta repertoires from subjects exposed to, actively infected with, or recovered from COVID-19 were included in the dataset.

General findings and caveats noted by the study authors: The amount of clinical and demographic metadata varied by source and participant and was provided uncurated.

This clonotype originated in a man aged 18 to 29 who had recovered from COVID-19. The rearranged segments are TRBV3-1 (or the pseudogene TRBV3-2) and TRBJ1-4, with no D gene named confidently. Sequencing used PBMCs or T cells enriched from blood (not recorded which). The nucleotide sequence is TGTGCCAGCAGCCAACCTCCCAAAAAGCGGAAACTGTTTTTT. It is translated as CASSQPPKKRKLFF.